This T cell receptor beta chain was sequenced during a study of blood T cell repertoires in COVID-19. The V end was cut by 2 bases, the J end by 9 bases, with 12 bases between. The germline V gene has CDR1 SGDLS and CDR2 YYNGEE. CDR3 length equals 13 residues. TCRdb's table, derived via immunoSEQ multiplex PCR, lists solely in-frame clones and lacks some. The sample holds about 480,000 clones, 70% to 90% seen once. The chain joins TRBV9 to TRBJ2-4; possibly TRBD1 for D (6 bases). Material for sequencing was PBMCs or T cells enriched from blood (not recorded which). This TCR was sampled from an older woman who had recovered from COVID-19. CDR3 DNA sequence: TGTGCCAGCAGCGTTACAGGGAATTCCATTCAGTACTTC. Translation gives CASSVTGNSIQYF.